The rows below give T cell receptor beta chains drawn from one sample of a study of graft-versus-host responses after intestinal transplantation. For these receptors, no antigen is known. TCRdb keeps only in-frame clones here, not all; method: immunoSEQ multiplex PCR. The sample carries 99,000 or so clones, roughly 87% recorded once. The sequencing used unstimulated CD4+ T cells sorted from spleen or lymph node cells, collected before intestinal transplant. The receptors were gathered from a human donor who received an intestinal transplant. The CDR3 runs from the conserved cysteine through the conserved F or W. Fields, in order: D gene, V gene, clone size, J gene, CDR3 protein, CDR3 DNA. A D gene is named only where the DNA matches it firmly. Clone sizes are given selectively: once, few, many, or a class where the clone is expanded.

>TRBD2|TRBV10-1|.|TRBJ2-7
CASSGLAGLYSRQYF
TGCGCCAGCAGTGGACTAGCGGGTCTCTACAGCCGGCAGTACTTC
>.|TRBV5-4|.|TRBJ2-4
CASSLGSNIQYF
TGTGCCAGCAGCTTGGGGTCAAACATTCAGTACTTC
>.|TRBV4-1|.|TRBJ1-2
CASSQERLRTLVGYGYTF
TGCGCCAGCAGCCAAGAACGCCTTCGGACCCTAGTAGGCTATGGCTACACCTTC
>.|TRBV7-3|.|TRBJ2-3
CASSPTSITDTQYF
TGTGCCAGCAGCCCTACTAGTATCACAGATACGCAGTATTTT
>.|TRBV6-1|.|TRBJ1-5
CASSVDSNQPQHF
TGTGCCAGCAGTGTGGACAGCAATCAGCCCCAGCATTTT
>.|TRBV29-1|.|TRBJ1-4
CSVAGGGGNEKLFF
TGCAGCGTTGCCGGTGGGGGGGGAAATGAAAAACTGTTTTTT
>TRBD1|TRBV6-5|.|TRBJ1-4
CASSYAGQGREKLFF
TGTGCCAGCAGTTACGCCGGACAGGGGAGGGAAAAACTGTTTTTT
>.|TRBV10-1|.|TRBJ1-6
CASSGSTPRFLLGDLYNSPLHF
TGCGCCAGCAGTGGATCCACTCCCCGTTTTCTATTAGGTGATTTATATAATTCACCCCTCCACTTT
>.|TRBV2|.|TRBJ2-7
CASSEVIVRGEQYF
TGTGCCAGCAGTGAAGTAATCGTTCGGGGCGAGCAGTACTTC
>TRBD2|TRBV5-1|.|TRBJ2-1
CASLPGGASYNEQFF
TGCGCCAGCCTACCCGGGGGGGCATCCTACAATGAGCAGTTCTTC
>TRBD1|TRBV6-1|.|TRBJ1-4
CASRTRGGGEKLFF
TGTGCCAGCAGGACTAGAGGGGGCGGGGAAAAACTGTTTTTT
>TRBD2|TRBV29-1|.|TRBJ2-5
CSVVREASWYQETQYF
TGCAGCGTTGTTCGGGAGGCCTCATGGTACCAAGAGACCCAGTACTTC
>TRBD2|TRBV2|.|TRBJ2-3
CASSGTSGRLF
TGTGCCAGCAGTGGGACTAGCGGAAGACTCTTT
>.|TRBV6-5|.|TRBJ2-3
CASRVASRMDTQYF
TGTGCCAGCAGGGTGGCTTCCCGGATGGATACGCAGTATTTT
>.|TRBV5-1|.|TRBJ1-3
CASSRGGEAGNTIYF
TGCGCCAGCAGCCGGGGGGGCGAGGCTGGAAACACCATATATTTT
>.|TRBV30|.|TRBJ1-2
CAWSGYRAYGYTF
TGTGCCTGGAGTGGATACCGCGCCTATGGCTACACCTTC
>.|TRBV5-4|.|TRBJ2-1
CASSTSGGNEQFF
.
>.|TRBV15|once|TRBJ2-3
CATSRDDLRGRPTTDTQYF
TGTGCCACCAGCAGAGATGACCTCCGGGGCAGGCCGACCACAGATACGCAGTATTTT
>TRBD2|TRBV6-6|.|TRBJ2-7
CASSRSGTSYYEQYF
TGTGCCAGCAGCAGATCCGGGACTAGTTACTACGAGCAGTACTTC
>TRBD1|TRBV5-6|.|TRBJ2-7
CASSRGTGANFPPFYEQYF
TGTGCCAGCAGCCGGGGGACAGGGGCAAACTTCCCACCCTTCTACGAGCAGTACTTC
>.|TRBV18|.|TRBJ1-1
CASSPGVLNTEAFF
TGTGCCAGCTCACCAGGGGTCCTGAACACTGAAGCTTTCTTT
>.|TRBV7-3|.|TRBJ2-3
CASYQRSDTQYF
TGTGCCAGCTACCAGCGCTCAGATACGCAGTATTTT
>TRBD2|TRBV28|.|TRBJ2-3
CASSPGLAGGPTDTQYF
TGTGCCAGCAGCCCGGGACTAGCGGGAGGGCCAACAGATACGCAGTATTTT
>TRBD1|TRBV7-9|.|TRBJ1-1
CASSLAGQGTEAFF
TGTGCCAGCAGCTTAGCGGGACAGGGGACTGAAGCTTTCTTT
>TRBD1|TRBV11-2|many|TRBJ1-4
CASSVGQGNEKLFF
TGTGCCAGCAGCGTCGGACAGGGGAATGAAAAACTGTTTTTT
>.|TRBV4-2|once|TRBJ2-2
CASSHPKGELFF
TGTGCCAGCAGCCATCCTAAGGGGGAGCTGTTTTTT
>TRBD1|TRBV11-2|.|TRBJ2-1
CASSTRRDRVHEQFF
TGTGCCAGCAGCACACGCCGGGACAGGGTACATGAGCAGTTCTTC
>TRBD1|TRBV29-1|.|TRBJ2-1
CSVGRDSSYNEQFF
TGCAGCGTTGGCCGGGACAGCTCCTACAATGAGCAGTTCTTC
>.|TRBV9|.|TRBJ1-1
CASSVVPGGGVANTEAFF
TGTGCCAGCAGCGTAGTCCCGGGAGGGGGGGTTGCGAACACTGAAGCTTTCTTT
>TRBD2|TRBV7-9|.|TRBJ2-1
CASNLGREGRNEQFF
TGTGCCAGCAACTTGGGGAGGGAGGGGAGGAATGAGCAGTTCTTC
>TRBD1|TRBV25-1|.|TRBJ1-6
CASRNTGQGFFSPLHF
TGTGCCAGCAGGAATACGGGACAGGGGTTTTTTTCACCCCTCCACTTT
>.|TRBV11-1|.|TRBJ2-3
CASSFTRQVADTQYF
TGTGCCAGCAGCTTTACTAGACAGGTGGCAGATACGCAGTATTTT
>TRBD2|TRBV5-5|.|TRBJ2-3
CASSLGLAGNTQYF
TGTGCCAGCAGCTTGGGACTAGCGGGGAATACGCAGTATTTT
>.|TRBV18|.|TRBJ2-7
CASSPGTGNYEQYF
TGTGCCAGCTCCCCCGGGACTGGGAACTACGAGCAGTACTTC
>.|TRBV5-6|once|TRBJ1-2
CASSPGQNYGYTF
TGTGCCAGCAGCCCAGGACAGAACTATGGCTACACCTTC
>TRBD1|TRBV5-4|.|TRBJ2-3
CASSRGQGTDTQYF
TGTGCCAGCAGCCGGGGACAGGGAACAGATACGCAGTATTTT
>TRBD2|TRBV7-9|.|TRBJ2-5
CASSEGLVDETQYF
TGTGCCAGCAGCGAGGGACTAGTAGACGAGACCCAGTACTTC
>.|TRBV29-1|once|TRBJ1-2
CSTGGGPTYYGYTF
TGCAGTACGGGGGGTGGTCCGACGTACTATGGCTACACCTTC
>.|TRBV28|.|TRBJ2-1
CASSKGPFYNEQFF
TGTGCCAGCAGTAAAGGGCCCTTCTACAATGAGCAGTTCTTC
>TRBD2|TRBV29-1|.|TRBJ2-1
CSGGTSGGAYNEQFF
TGCAGCGGAGGGACTAGCGGGGGGGCCTACAATGAGCAGTTCTTC
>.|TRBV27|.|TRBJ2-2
CASSPRGGNTGELFF
TGTGCCAGCAGTCCGAGGGGCGGTAACACCGGGGAGCTGTTTTTT
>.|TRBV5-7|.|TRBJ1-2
CASSLGAVGNGYTF
TGTGCCAGCAGCTTGGGGGCTGTAGGAAATGGCTACACCTTC